This entry concerns a single T cell receptor (beta chain). This sample includes further DNA sequences coding for the same CDR3. Expressed TCRB transcripts were sequenced because the entire RNA isolate underwent reverse transcription. The repertoire was sequenced with immunoSEQ multiplex PCR; TCRdb's copy has only in-frame clones and lacks some. The sample has under 950,000 clones, roughly a sixth seen once. V shed 6 bases and J shed 0 bases, with 1 base lying between them. Germline values: CDR1 MDHEN, CDR2 SYDVKM. The CDR3 contains 11 residues. These data are taken from a study of beta chain features in type 1 diabetes.

The TCR was taken from a woman aged 18-29 years in good health. The source material was naive CD4+ T cells from blood. V gene TRBV28 combines with J gene TRBJ2-3, with D unclear. CDR3 protein: CASSSTDTQYF. In nucleotides, the CDR3 is TGTGCCAGCAGCAGCACAGATACGCAGTATTTT.